The next 4 T cell receptor beta chains were all read from a single sample in a study of T cells after yellow fever vaccination. In TCRdb, the 5' RACE reads were re-called with MiXCR into one record per CDR3 protein. The sample yields 400,000 or so distinct CDR3 sequences, around a sixth seen once. The specimen comprised PBMCs, sampled before the yellow fever booster vaccination. The origin of the receptors is a man younger than 35 who received the YFV17D yellow fever vaccine.

The rearrangement links TRBV11-2 to TRBJ1-1; D call uncertain. Germline V lookup: CDR1 SGHAT, CDR2 FQNNGV. The CDR3 consists of 12 residues. V dropped 5 bases and J dropped 4 bases, with 8 bases sitting between them. The CDR3 protein is CASSPRATEAFF. The CDR3 DNA is TGTGCCAGCAGCCCCCGGGCCACTGAAGCTTTCTTT. The variable domain in full, completed from reference TRBV11-2 and TRBJ1-1, reads EAGVAQSPRYKIIEKRQSVAFWCNPISGHATLYWYQQILGQGPKLLIQFQNNGVVDDSQLPKDRFSAERLKGVDSTLKIQPAKLEDSAVYLCASSPRATEAFFGQGTRLTVV.

This clonotype was observed a few times. The CDR3 region is CASSPRQGEPSAYEQYF. Written as DNA, the CDR3 is TGTGCCAGCAGCCCACGACAGGGTGAGCCTTCCGCCTACGAGCAGTACTTC. The chain combines TRBV9 with TRBJ2-7, with 7 positions matching TRBD1. The CDR3 is 17 residues long. The germline CDR1 and CDR2 sequences are SGDLS and YYNGEE. V dropped 4 bases and J dropped 2; count of bases not matched to a gene: 15.

This clonotype was observed a handful of times. This chain uses TRBV4-2 with TRBJ1-4; 10 bases are a match to TRBD1. CDR1 is LGHNA and CDR2 is YNFKEQ in the germline V gene. Trimming removed 6 bases from V and 7 bases from J; junction bases left unmatched: 5. This CDR3 contains 14 residues. CDR3 amino acids: CASRAGTGVEKLFF. The DNA for the CDR3 is TGTGCCAGCAGGGCCGGGACAGGGGTTGAAAAACTGTTTTTT.

The gene calls are TRBV7-9 and TRBJ2-2; weak D call: TRBD1 (5 bases). CDR3 length: 17 residues. V was pared by 0 bases and J by 3 bases, with 14 bases between. CDR1 is SEHNR and CDR2 is FQNEAQ in the germline V gene (reference sequence). As DNA, the CDR3 is TGTGCCAGCAGCTTAGCGGGGCCTAGTTGGGACACCGGGGAGCTGTTTTTT. Protein sequence: CASSLAGPSWDTGELFF.